Below, 29 T cell receptor beta chains from the same sample are listed, as sequenced in a study of monozygotic twins with inflammatory bowel disease. TCRdb reprocessed the 5' RACE reads, keeping one entry per CDR3 protein, no DNA. Its table records 200,000 to 250,000 distinct CDR3 sequences. Sequencing was done on a sample of blood. Receptors originate from a human donor with ulcerative colitis or Crohn's disease, or a healthy co-twin of an affected twin (not recorded which).

The chain couples TRBV23-1 to TRBJ2-5; TCRdb reports TRBD1, a call that lacks DNA to check it against. TRBV23-1 is an ORF for which the function is uncertain. The CDR3 covers 16 residues. CDR3 amino acids: CASRGWLFTPGETQYF.

V is TRBV29-1 and J is TRBJ2-5; the TRBD2 assignment by TCRdb is unverifiable without DNA. Germline V CDR1 and CDR2: SQVTM, ANQGSEA. The CDR3 has 16 amino acids. CDR3 residues: CSATYSTGTLEETQYF.

This CDR3 reads CASSIFGSTDTQYF. This chain connects TRBV19 to TRBJ2-3. The V gene's germline CDR1 is LNHDA and CDR2 SQIVND (reference sequence). The CDR3 is 14 residues long.

The rearrangement links TRBV4-2 to TRBJ2-3. The germline V gene encodes CDR1 LGHNA and CDR2 YNFKEQ. The CDR3 has 14 residues. The CDR3 reads CASSPKEPDDTQYF.

V and J are TRBV27 and TRBJ1-6. Germline V gene data show CDR1 as MNHEY and CDR2 as SMNVEV (reference sequence). The CDR3 loop spans 14 amino acids. The CDR3 here is CASSFSGINSPLHF.

The chain links TRBV11-2 to TRBJ2-1; the TCRdb D gene call, TRBD1, has no DNA to confirm it. The germline gives CDR1 SGHAT, CDR2 FQNNGV. This CDR3 is built from 15 residues. The CDR3 loop is CASSSLRDRENEQFF. The variable domain in full, with the rest retrieved from reference TRBV11-2 and TRBJ2-1, is EAGVAQSPRYKIIEKRQSVAFWCNPISGHATLYWYQQILGQGPKLLIQFQNNGVVDDSQLPKDRFSAERLKGVDSTLKIQPAKLEDSAVYLCASSSLRDRENEQFFGPGTRLTVL.

The genes are TRBV10-3 and TRBJ1-6; with no DNA, the TCRdb D assignment of TRBD1 cannot be verified. There are 13 residues in the CDR3. Germline CDR1 reads ENHRY; CDR2 reads SYGVKD. CDR3: CAISGTIGTPLHF.

V and J are TRBV20-1 and TRBJ2-5; there is no DNA to check the TCRdb D call of TRBD1. Germline lookup yields CDR1 DFQATT and CDR2 SNEGSKA (reference sequence). The CDR3 totals 15 residues. The CDR3 is CSASDPKQGGAAQYF.

This chain connects TRBV4-1 to TRBJ2-3; TCRdb selects TRBD2, and the lack of DNA leaves this call unchecked. Per the germline V gene, CDR1 is MGHRA and CDR2 is YSYEKL. The CDR3 spans 17 residues. The CDR3 protein is CASSQHLAGGTTDTQYF.

The CDR3 spells CASSQTQENSPLHF. This chain links TRBV7-6 with TRBJ1-6; as DNA is missing, the TRBD1 call by TCRdb cannot be tested. There are 14 residues in the CDR3. Germline values: CDR1 SGHVS, CDR2 FNYEAQ.

The chain recombines TRBV28 with TRBJ2-3; TCRdb selects TRBD1, and the lack of DNA leaves this call unchecked. Germline CDR1 and CDR2: MDHEN and SYDVKM. CDR3 length: 15 residues. The CDR3 sequence is CASSYEGSGTDTQYF.

The chain combines TRBV29-1 with TRBJ2-6; TCRdb names TRBD2, which stays unverified in the absence of DNA. This CDR3 has 20 amino acids. The V gene's germline CDR1 is SQVTM and CDR2 ANQGSEA. The CDR3 reads CSVEELDKGSLFSGANVLTF.

The rearrangement links TRBV7-6 to TRBJ2-5. The CDR3 covers 14 residues. Germline V gene data show CDR1 as SGHVS and CDR2 as FNYEAQ. The CDR3: CASSYLGNQETQYF.

J is TRBJ1-6 and V is TRBV28; TCRdb's D call of TRBD1 is untestable without DNA. The length of the CDR3 is 13 residues. From germline, CDR1 is MDHEN and CDR2 SYDVKM. The CDR3 here is CASRQDVNSPLHF.

The rearrangement links TRBV14 to TRBJ1-1. The CDR3 loop spans 12 amino acids. Germline V lookup: CDR1 SGHDN, CDR2 FVKESK. The CDR3 sequence is CASSHGTAEAFF.

The chain employs TRBV6-2 or TRBV6-3 and TRBJ2-1; with no DNA, the TCRdb D assignment of TRBD2 cannot be verified. The CDR3 covers 13 residues. The germline gives CDR1 MNHEY, CDR2 SVGEGT. This CDR3 reads CASRASGHNEQFF.

This chain links TRBV19 with TRBJ1-2. The V gene's germline CDR1 is LNHDA and CDR2 SQIVND (reference sequence). This CDR3 has 13 amino acids. CDR3 sequence: CASKFRNYYGYTF. Supplemented by reference TRBV19 and TRBJ1-2, the full variable domain reads DGGITQSPKYLFRKEGQNVTLSCEQNLNHDAMYWYRQDPGQGLRLIYYSQIVNDFQKGDIAEGYSVSREKKESFPLTVTSAQKNPTAFYLCASKFRNYYGYTFGSGTRLTVV.

The chain has TRBV15 and TRBJ2-3; the D call from TCRdb, TRBD1, cannot be confirmed without DNA. This CDR3 region has 17 residues. Germline assignment: CDR1 LNHNV and CDR2 YYDKDF (reference sequence). This CDR3 reads CATSSFLRGPLTDTQYF.

The chain is built from TRBV7-9 and TRBJ2-5; without DNA, the TCRdb call of TRBD1 cannot be checked. The CDR3 runs 16 residues. Germline assignment: CDR1 SEHNR and CDR2 FQNEAQ (reference sequence). The chain's CDR3 is CASSLYPGPARETQYF.

The genes are TRBV7-2 and TRBJ2-7; TCRdb proposes TRBD1, but this gene call is untestable without DNA. The CDR3 covers 13 residues. Germline CDR1 and CDR2: SGHTA and FQGNSA. CDR3 loop: CASSLSGAREQYF.

The chain combines TRBV11-2 with TRBJ2-7; TCRdb's D call of TRBD2 is untestable without DNA. The germline V gene encodes CDR1 SGHAT and CDR2 FQNNGV. The CDR3 consists of 13 residues. This CDR3 reads CATEGPWTLEQYF. The full variable domain, rest sourced from reference TRBV11-2 and TRBJ2-7, is EAGVAQSPRYKIIEKRQSVAFWCNPISGHATLYWYQQILGQGPKLLIQFQNNGVVDDSQLPKDRFSAERLKGVDSTLKIQPAKLEDSAVYLCATEGPWTLEQYFGPGTRLTVT.

This chain connects TRBV3-1 to TRBJ2-1; as DNA is missing, the TRBD1 call by TCRdb cannot be tested. The germline gives CDR1 LGHDT, CDR2 YNNKEL (reference sequence). The CDR3 extends over 16 amino acids. This chain's CDR3 is CASSQDKRGYYNEQFF.

The chain employs TRBV12-3 or TRBV12-4 and TRBJ1-2; TCRdb calls TRBD1, which cannot be checked without DNA. The CDR3 totals 14 residues. The CDR3: CASSRDRGSYGYTF.

The chain employs TRBV10-3 and TRBJ1-3; TCRdb's D call of TRBD1 is untestable without DNA. The CDR3 is 15 amino acids. Germline V gene lookup returns CDR1 ENHRY and CDR2 SYGVKD. This CDR3 is CALRENQGTGNTIYF.

The V and J genes are TRBV6-5 and TRBJ1-6; TCRdb selects TRBD1, and the lack of DNA leaves this call unchecked. This CDR3 has 14 residues. Germline V gives CDR1 MNHEY, CDR2 SVGAGI. This CDR3 reads CASSSGQGISPLHF.

The chain couples TRBV5-1 to TRBJ1-1; TCRdb lists TRBD1, though no DNA is available to test this call. The length of the CDR3 is 15 residues. Germline V lookup: CDR1 SGHRS, CDR2 YFSETQ. CDR3 amino acids: CASRTDWGSGAEAFF.

This chain uses TRBV11-2 with TRBJ2-1; absent DNA, TCRdb's TRBD1 call cannot be checked. Per germline, CDR1 SGHAT and CDR2 FQNNGV. The CDR3 runs 17 residues. The CDR3 loop is CASSFEWGQGSYNEQFF. The full variable domain, rest sourced from reference TRBV11-2 and TRBJ2-1, is EAGVAQSPRYKIIEKRQSVAFWCNPISGHATLYWYQQILGQGPKLLIQFQNNGVVDDSQLPKDRFSAERLKGVDSTLKIQPAKLEDSAVYLCASSFEWGQGSYNEQFFGPGTRLTVL.

J is TRBJ2-4 and V is TRBV6-5. The CDR3 consists of 11 residues. Germline V CDR1 and CDR2: MNHEY, SVGAGI. The CDR3 protein is CASRRKNIQYF.

The rearrangement uses TRBV30 and TRBJ1-2; TCRdb's D call, TRBD1, is unchecked because there is no DNA. This CDR3 has 12 residues. Germline V CDR1 and CDR2: GTSNPN, SVGIG (reference sequence). The CDR3 reads CAWSFGAGGYTF. The full variable domain, with the rest looked up from reference TRBV30 and TRBJ1-2, is SQTIHQWPATLVQPVGSPLSLECTVEGTSNPNLYWYRQAAGRGLQLLFYSVGIGQISSEVPQNLSASRPQDRQFILSSKKLLLSDSGFYLCAWSFGAGGYTFGSGTRLTVV.